These T cell receptor beta chains were read from a single sample in a study of human T cells and chemical hapten exposure. TCRdb used MiXCR to reprocess the RACE reads, holding one entry per CDR3 protein. The sample records about 85,000 distinct CDR3 sequences, 8.5% being singletons. The specimen was whole blood, collected in connection with sensitization to the hapten diphenylcyclopropenone (DPC). All receptors derive from a man in his forties or fifties with alopecia areata. Some clones in this sample may be carry-over from other donors' samples. Each CDR3 is given with its conserved first and last residue. D genes are given only for firm matches. A row's size may be missing; if present it is once, few, many or a size class.

TRBV5-4,NA,TRBD1,TRBJ1-4,TGTGCCAGCAGCATCGGGACAGGGGGCCATGAAAAACTGTTTTTT,CASSIGTGGHEKLFF
TRBV9,many,NA,TRBJ1-6,TGTGCCAGCAGCCCAGACCACCTTGCGGGGCGGAATTCACCCCTCCACTTT,CASSPDHLAGRNSPLHF
TRBV7-9,few,TRBD1,TRBJ1-1,TGTGCCAGCAGCTTAGCGGTGGGACAGGGCGACACTGAAGCTTTCTTT,CASSLAVGQGDTEAFF
TRBV6-5,many,TRBD2,TRBJ2-3,TGTGCCAGCAGTTTCGGACTAGCGGGTTCAACCGATACGCAGTATTTT,CASSFGLAGSTDTQYF
TRBV12-3/TRBV12-4,many,NA,TRBJ2-6,TGTGCCAGCAGTCTCTCTGGGGCCAACGTCCTGACTTTC,CASSLSGANVLTF
TRBV27,many,NA,TRBJ2-1,TGTGCCAGCACTATTTGGGGACAGGGCTGGCGGGAGGCCCAGCAGTTCTTC,CASTIWGQGWREAQQFF
TRBV20-1,NA,TRBD2,TRBJ2-1,TGCAGTGCTACCCGTCCCGGGACTAGCGGGAGCTCCTACAATGAGCAGTTCTTC,CSATRPGTSGSSYNEQFF
TRBV7-3,few,TRBD2,TRBJ2-3,TGTGCCAGCAGGGGGGGGGGTATTAGCACAGATACGCAGTATTTT,CASRGGGISTDTQYF
TRBV14,few,TRBD1,TRBJ1-2,TGTGCCAGCAGCCAAGGACAGGGGCATAGCTATGGCTACACCTTC,CASSQGQGHSYGYTF
TRBV14,NA,NA,TRBJ2-2,TGTGCCAGCAGCCCTCGGGCTGGTCCCGGGGAGCTGTTTTTT,CASSPRAGPGELFF
TRBV7-9,many,NA,TRBJ2-3,TGTGCCAGCAGCTTAGCGGGTACAACAGATACGCAGTATTTT,CASSLAGTTDTQYF
TRBV28,many,NA,TRBJ2-2,TGTGCCAGCAGTCAGGGGGGAAAGACCGGGGAGCTGTTTTTT,CASSQGGKTGELFF
TRBV6-5,few,NA,TRBJ1-1,TGTGCCAGCAAAGTATGGGTAGGGGATGGTGAAGCTTTCTTT,CASKVWVGDGEAFF
TRBV6-5,many,TRBD1,TRBJ1-6,TGTGCCAGCAGTAGGACGGCCGGGACAGGGATTGATTCACCCCTCCACTTT,CASSRTAGTGIDSPLHF
TRBV3-1,many,TRBD2,TRBJ2-4,TGTGCCAGCAGCCCTAGGACTAGCGGGAGAGGGGACATTCAGTACTTC,CASSPRTSGRGDIQYF
TRBV18,many,NA,TRBJ1-4,TGTGCCAGCTCACCTCCGTTGGGGGACCCAAATGAAAAACTGTTTTTT,CASSPPLGDPNEKLFF
TRBV6-5,many,NA,TRBJ2-1,TGTGCCAGCAGATACCGGACCCCGCGGGATGAGCAGTTCTTC,CASRYRTPRDEQFF
TRBV20-1,medium-sized,TRBD1,TRBJ2-7,TGCAGTGTTGACCCGGGACAGGGCACCTACGAGCAGTACTTC,CSVDPGQGTYEQYF
TRBV20-1,NA,NA,TRBJ1-1,TGCAGTGCGGCTAGGTCGAACACTGAAGCTTTCTTT,CSAARSNTEAFF
TRBV28,many,TRBD2,TRBJ2-3,TGTGCCAGCAGCCAGGACCCCTTACAGCGGGACCCCTCGGATACGCAGTATTTT,CASSQDPLQRDPSDTQYF
TRBV7-2,many,NA,TRBJ1-2,TGTGCCAGCAGCTTAGAAATTAGGGGCTACACCTTC,CASSLEIRGYTF
TRBV28,few,TRBD1,TRBJ1-6,TGTGCCAGCAGTCTCCGGGACAGGAGACTTTCACCCCTCCACTTT,CASSLRDRRLSPLHF
TRBV2,NA,TRBD2,TRBJ2-3,TGTGCCAGCAGTGTAGCACTAGCGGGAGTAGATACGCAGTATTTT,CASSVALAGVDTQYF
TRBV11-2,few,NA,TRBJ2-6,TGTGCCAGCAGCTTAGTGGTAGGCAGAGGAAGTACTAAAATTCACTCTGGGGCCAACGTCCTGACTTTC,CASSLVVGRGSTKIHSGANVLTF
TRBV7-2,NA,TRBD1,TRBJ1-4,TGTGCCAGCAGCTTAGGGGCACCCGGGACAGCGGAAAAACTGTTTTTT,CASSLGAPGTAEKLFF
TRBV3-1,many,NA,TRBJ2-7,TGTGCCAGCAGCCACGACCCGACGAAGCAGTACTTC,CASSHDPTKQYF
TRBV12-5,few,TRBD2,TRBJ2-5,TGTGCTAGTGGTTCCGGACTAGCGGGGGGGCAAGAGACCCAGTACTTC,CASGSGLAGGQETQYF
TRBV7-8,many,NA,TRBJ2-3,TGTGCCAGCAGCCAGCCTAGCACAGATACGCAGTATTTT,CASSQPSTDTQYF
TRBV29-1,NA,NA,TRBJ2-3,TGCAGCGTTGATCAGGCAGAAAGCACAGATACGCAGTATTTT,CSVDQAESTDTQYF